Described below is a single T cell receptor (beta chain) sequence and its context. Antigen specificity is unknown. TCRdb keeps only in-frame clones here, not all; method: immunoSEQ multiplex PCR. The sample contains tens of thousands of clones, approximately 79% of which appear only once. CD4+ T cells specific for antigen were expanded with viral peptide pools by the ViraFEST assay before sequencing. Culture lasted around eleven days before CD4+ T cell isolation. Previously uninfected by SARS-CoV-2, the vaccine recipients also showed negative nucleocapsid antibodies. A density of more than 1.5 million PBMC per well was used; these cells were cultured with 10 IU/ml IL-2 and roughly 9.5 ug/ml peptides. On days 3 and 7, fresh IL-2 medium replaced half the medium. The sample is drawn from a study of vaccination effects on CD4 cells after COVID-19. Study conclusions and caveats: After vaccination of healthy people, only 1 of 255 vaccine-induced clones cross-reacted with common cold coronaviruses.

The CDR3 runs 14 residues. V was pared by 1 base and J by 6 bases, with 2 bases of the junction left unmatched. Germline V gives CDR1 MDHEN, CDR2 SYDVKM. The sample consisted of CD4+ T cells from PBMCs cultured with HCoV-OC43 spike peptides, taken before COVID-19 vaccination. Subset indicated: HCoV-OC43 spike overlapping peptide pool stimulation. The receptor comes from a human donor who received a COVID-19 vaccine. J is TRBJ1-4 and V is TRBV28, with TRBD1 identical over 7 bases. The CDR3 loop reads CASSLYRGDEKLFF. Written as DNA, the CDR3 is TGTGCCAGCAGTTTATACAGGGGCGATGAAAAACTGTTTTTT.